The rows below give T cell receptor beta chains drawn from one sample of a study of immune evolution from preneoplasia to lung adenocarcinoma. Method: immunoSEQ multiplex PCR; TCRdb's copy keeps in-frame clones and lacks some. The sample consists of around 8,000 clones, approximately 80% of them appearing once. The sequencing sample was made of FFPE minimally invasive lung adenocarcinoma tissue. These TCRs come from a donor at least 70 years old with lung adenocarcinoma. CDR3s include the opening cysteine and the closing phenylalanine or tryptophan. D genes are given only for firm matches. Rows may omit the clone size; those that give it use once, few, many or a size class.

d_call: NA; clone_size: once; v_call: TRBV6-1; j_call: TRBJ2-7; cdr3_nt: TGTGCCAGCAGTCAGAGACAGAGCTACGAGCAGTACTTC; cdr3_aa: CASSQRQSYEQYF
d_call: NA; clone_size: NA; v_call: TRBV15; j_call: TRBJ2-2; cdr3_nt: TGTGCCACCAGCAGAGGAAGGACCTCGCCTCGGTCCGGGGAGCTGTTTTTT; cdr3_aa: CATSRGRTSPRSGELFF
d_call: NA; clone_size: NA; v_call: TRBV7-9; j_call: TRBJ2-1; cdr3_nt: TGTGCCAGCAGCCGGACAGATAATGAGCAGTTCTTC; cdr3_aa: CASSRTDNEQFF
d_call: TRBD1; clone_size: NA; v_call: TRBV2; j_call: TRBJ2-7; cdr3_nt: TGTGCCAGCAGTCAGACAGGGAACTCCTACGAGCAGTACTTC; cdr3_aa: CASSQTGNSYEQYF
d_call: NA; clone_size: NA; v_call: TRBV2; j_call: TRBJ2-2; cdr3_nt: TGTGCCAGCAGTGTTGTACTACCCGGGGAGCTGTTTTTT; cdr3_aa: CASSVVLPGELFF
d_call: TRBD2; clone_size: NA; v_call: TRBV9; j_call: TRBJ2-1; cdr3_nt: TGTGCCAGCAGCGCTGGAAGCGGGAGGATACACAATGAGCAGTTCTTC; cdr3_aa: CASSAGSGRIHNEQFF
d_call: TRBD2; clone_size: NA; v_call: TRBV4-1; j_call: TRBJ2-3; cdr3_nt: TGCGCCAGCAGCCAAGTTTACCCTCTAGCGGCTAGCACAGATACGCAGTATTTT; cdr3_aa: CASSQVYPLAASTDTQYF
d_call: NA; clone_size: NA; v_call: TRBV29-1; j_call: TRBJ2-5; cdr3_nt: TGCAGCATTACTGGTAGGGGGAGAGAGACCCAGTACTTC; cdr3_aa: CSITGRGRETQYF
d_call: TRBD1; clone_size: NA; v_call: TRBV5-1; j_call: TRBJ2-3; cdr3_nt: TGCGCCAGCAGCTTGGATGGGACAGGGGGCACAGATACGCAGTATTTT; cdr3_aa: CASSLDGTGGTDTQYF
d_call: TRBD2; clone_size: NA; v_call: TRBV10-2; j_call: TRBJ2-1; cdr3_nt: TGCGCCAGCAAGCTAGCGGGAGCGTCGGAGCAGTTCTTC; cdr3_aa: CASKLAGASEQFF
d_call: NA; clone_size: NA; v_call: TRBV7-3; j_call: TRBJ2-1; cdr3_nt: TGTGCCAGCAGCCCCGCCCCAAGCTCCTACAATGAGCAGTTCTTC; cdr3_aa: CASSPAPSSYNEQFF
d_call: NA; clone_size: NA; v_call: TRBV7-6; j_call: TRBJ2-1; cdr3_nt: TGTGCCAGCAGCTTAGAGGTGAGCTCCTACAATGAGCAGTTCTTC; cdr3_aa: CASSLEVSSYNEQFF
d_call: NA; clone_size: NA; v_call: TRBV5-1; j_call: TRBJ2-7; cdr3_nt: TGCGCCAGCAGCTTGGTTTTAGGTGACTCCTACGAGCAGTACTTC; cdr3_aa: CASSLVLGDSYEQYF
d_call: TRBD2; clone_size: NA; v_call: TRBV6-5; j_call: TRBJ2-1; cdr3_nt: TGTGCCAGCAGTATTAGCGGGAGGGGAAACAATGAGCAGTTCTTC; cdr3_aa: CASSISGRGNNEQFF
d_call: NA; clone_size: NA; v_call: TRBV7-2; j_call: TRBJ2-1; cdr3_nt: TGTGCCAGCAGCTTAACCGGGACTGACTTCAGGTATGAGCAGTTCTTC; cdr3_aa: CASSLTGTDFRYEQFF
d_call: NA; clone_size: NA; v_call: TRBV2; j_call: TRBJ2-2; cdr3_nt: TGTGCCAGCAGTGAAGCGCGTCCCGGGGAGCTGTTTTTT; cdr3_aa: CASSEARPGELFF
d_call: NA; clone_size: NA; v_call: TRBV4-2; j_call: TRBJ1-3; cdr3_nt: TGTGCCAGCAGCCAATTGGAGGGGCGCCTCTCTGGAAACACCATATATTTT; cdr3_aa: CASSQLEGRLSGNTIYF
d_call: NA; clone_size: NA; v_call: TRBV29-1; j_call: TRBJ2-7; cdr3_nt: TGCAGCGTTGAAGCGAGGGGAGGGGGGGGACTCACCTACGAGCAGTACTTC; cdr3_aa: CSVEARGGGGLTYEQYF
d_call: NA; clone_size: NA; v_call: TRBV5-1; j_call: TRBJ2-5; cdr3_nt: TGCGCCAGCAGCCCGGGGAGGTTCAGCGAGACCCAGTACTTC; cdr3_aa: CASSPGRFSETQYF
d_call: TRBD1; clone_size: NA; v_call: TRBV5-4; j_call: TRBJ1-2; cdr3_nt: TGTGCCAGCAGCTCACCGGGACAGTCAGTAGGTGGCTACACCTTC; cdr3_aa: CASSSPGQSVGGYTF
d_call: TRBD1; clone_size: NA; v_call: TRBV6-5; j_call: TRBJ1-1; cdr3_nt: TGTGCCAGCAGAAGGGGACAGGGTGTTGGGGGAGAAGCTTTCTTT; cdr3_aa: CASRRGQGVGGEAFF
d_call: TRBD1; clone_size: NA; v_call: TRBV5-1; j_call: TRBJ1-2; cdr3_nt: TGCGCCAGCAACCAACAGGGGACTAACTATGGCTACACCTTC; cdr3_aa: CASNQQGTNYGYTF
d_call: TRBD1; clone_size: NA; v_call: TRBV28; j_call: TRBJ1-3; cdr3_nt: TGTGCCAGCTCCCAGGGGGCAGTCGGAAACACCATATATTTT; cdr3_aa: CASSQGAVGNTIYF
d_call: NA; clone_size: NA; v_call: TRBV7-8; j_call: TRBJ2-5; cdr3_nt: TGTGCCAGCAGCGGCAGGACAGCCGCACAAGAGACCCAGTACTTC; cdr3_aa: CASSGRTAAQETQYF
d_call: TRBD2; clone_size: NA; v_call: TRBV30; j_call: TRBJ2-5; cdr3_nt: TGTGCCACCCAAAGACTAGCGGGTTCCCAAGAGACCCAGTACTTC; cdr3_aa: CATQRLAGSQETQYF
d_call: NA; clone_size: few; v_call: TRBV18; j_call: TRBJ2-1; cdr3_nt: TGTGCCAGCTCAGACTCCCCAGCGGGTAGCTCCTACAATGAGCAGTTCTTC; cdr3_aa: CASSDSPAGSSYNEQFF
d_call: NA; clone_size: NA; v_call: TRBV18; j_call: TRBJ1-5; cdr3_nt: TGTGCCAGCTCCCCAGGAGAGGATCAGCCCCAGCATTTT; cdr3_aa: CASSPGEDQPQHF
d_call: TRBD1; clone_size: once; v_call: TRBV5-1; j_call: TRBJ1-4; cdr3_nt: TGCGCCAGCAGCCCTGACAGGGGAGGAGGGAAACTGTTTTTT; cdr3_aa: CASSPDRGGGKLFF
d_call: TRBD2; clone_size: NA; v_call: TRBV5-4; j_call: TRBJ2-1; cdr3_nt: TGTGCCAGCAGCTTCTCGGGAGGGCCGAGCTCCTACAATGAGCAGTTCTTC; cdr3_aa: CASSFSGGPSSYNEQFF
d_call: TRBD1; clone_size: NA; v_call: TRBV6-4; j_call: TRBJ2-2; cdr3_nt: TGTGCCAGCAGTGAAGACAGGGATATGGTCACCGGGGAGCTGTTTTTT; cdr3_aa: CASSEDRDMVTGELFF
d_call: TRBD2; clone_size: NA; v_call: TRBV11-3; j_call: TRBJ2-5; cdr3_nt: TGTGCCAGCAGCTTAGGAGTAGCGGGAGGTGGTGAGACCCAGTACTTC; cdr3_aa: CASSLGVAGGGETQYF
d_call: NA; clone_size: NA; v_call: TRBV19; j_call: TRBJ2-5; cdr3_nt: TGTGCCAGTAGTATAGGGGGCCGGGACCAAGAGACCCAGTACTTC; cdr3_aa: CASSIGGRDQETQYF
d_call: TRBD2; clone_size: few; v_call: TRBV30; j_call: TRBJ2-7; cdr3_nt: TGTGCCTGGACCACGTTAGCGGGAGGCACCTCCGAGCAGTACTTC; cdr3_aa: CAWTTLAGGTSEQYF
d_call: TRBD2; clone_size: NA; v_call: TRBV5-1; j_call: TRBJ2-1; cdr3_nt: TGCGCCAGCAGCCCCGAAGCGGGAGTCCACAATGAGCAGTTCTTC; cdr3_aa: CASSPEAGVHNEQFF
d_call: NA; clone_size: few; v_call: TRBV11-2; j_call: TRBJ2-5; cdr3_nt: TGTGCCAGCAGCCCCTGGGACGGTAAAGAGACCCAGTACTTC; cdr3_aa: CASSPWDGKETQYF
d_call: NA; clone_size: NA; v_call: TRBV7-2; j_call: TRBJ1-5; cdr3_nt: TGTGCCAGCAGCCGGACCGGCGGTAATCAGCCCCAGCATTTT; cdr3_aa: CASSRTGGNQPQHF
d_call: NA; clone_size: NA; v_call: TRBV7-3; j_call: TRBJ2-1; cdr3_nt: TGTGCCAGCAGCTTAACGATTTCTAGCTCCTACAATGAGCAGTTCTTC; cdr3_aa: CASSLTISSSYNEQFF
d_call: NA; clone_size: NA; v_call: TRBV9; j_call: TRBJ2-5; cdr3_nt: TGTGCCAGCAGCGTAGACAGGTCCGGGACCCAGTACTTC; cdr3_aa: CASSVDRSGTQYF
d_call: NA; clone_size: NA; v_call: TRBV11-2; j_call: TRBJ2-5; cdr3_nt: TGTGCCAGCAGCTTAGTCCCGACGGGCGAGACCCAGTACTTC; cdr3_aa: CASSLVPTGETQYF
d_call: NA; clone_size: NA; v_call: TRBV28; j_call: TRBJ1-4; cdr3_nt: TGTGCCAGCAGTTCAGGGGCCCAAGGGGAAAAACTGTTTTTT; cdr3_aa: CASSSGAQGEKLFF
d_call: TRBD1; clone_size: medium-sized; v_call: TRBV28; j_call: TRBJ2-7; cdr3_nt: TGTGCCAGCAGGGACAGGGTCAGCTCCTACGAGCAGTACTTC; cdr3_aa: CASRDRVSSYEQYF
d_call: NA; clone_size: few; v_call: TRBV5-6; j_call: TRBJ2-7; cdr3_nt: TGTGCCAGCAGCATCGGGACCCCGAGTTTTACGGAGCAGTACTTC; cdr3_aa: CASSIGTPSFTEQYF
d_call: NA; clone_size: NA; v_call: TRBV19; j_call: TRBJ2-5; cdr3_nt: TGTGCCAGTAGTACCCCAACCGGGTCTAGGGAGACCCAGTACTTC; cdr3_aa: CASSTPTGSRETQYF
d_call: NA; clone_size: NA; v_call: TRBV11-2; j_call: TRBJ1-2; cdr3_nt: TGTGCCAGCAGCTTAGAGGTTGGGAGTTTCGATGGCTACACCTTC; cdr3_aa: CASSLEVGSFDGYTF
d_call: NA; clone_size: NA; v_call: TRBV6-5; j_call: TRBJ1-4; cdr3_nt: TGTGCCAGCAAAGGTTTCGGTGAAAAACTGTTTTTT; cdr3_aa: CASKGFGEKLFF
d_call: NA; clone_size: NA; v_call: TRBV19; j_call: TRBJ2-5; cdr3_nt: TGTGCCAGTAGTATTCAGGGCCAAAGACAAGAGACCCAGTACTTC; cdr3_aa: CASSIQGQRQETQYF
d_call: TRBD1; clone_size: NA; v_call: TRBV7-6; j_call: TRBJ2-1; cdr3_nt: TGTGCCAGCAGCCGGGGACAGGGGGATTACAATGAGCAGTTCTTC; cdr3_aa: CASSRGQGDYNEQFF
d_call: NA; clone_size: NA; v_call: TRBV29-1; j_call: TRBJ2-7; cdr3_nt: TGCAGCGTCGCCCAAAAGTTCGAGCAGTACTTC; cdr3_aa: CSVAQKFEQYF
d_call: NA; clone_size: NA; v_call: TRBV27; j_call: TRBJ1-2; cdr3_nt: TGTGCCAGCAGTTTAGCACCTACCTACTATGGCTACACCTTC; cdr3_aa: CASSLAPTYYGYTF
d_call: NA; clone_size: NA; v_call: TRBV18; j_call: TRBJ2-6; cdr3_nt: TGTGCCAGCTCACCCGGACATTCTGGGGCCAACGTCCTGACTTTC; cdr3_aa: CASSPGHSGANVLTF
d_call: TRBD2; clone_size: once; v_call: TRBV28; j_call: TRBJ2-5; cdr3_nt: TGTGCCAGCAGCCCGGGAGGGGAAGAGACCCAGTACTTC; cdr3_aa: CASSPGGEETQYF
d_call: TRBD1; clone_size: NA; v_call: TRBV15; j_call: TRBJ2-7; cdr3_nt: TGTGCCACCAGCAGAAATCGCCAGGGGGCCTACGAGCAGTACTTC; cdr3_aa: CATSRNRQGAYEQYF
d_call: NA; clone_size: NA; v_call: TRBV11-2; j_call: TRBJ2-3; cdr3_nt: TGTGCCAGCAGCGGACAAGGAGACGCAGATACGCAGTATTTT; cdr3_aa: CASSGQGDADTQYF